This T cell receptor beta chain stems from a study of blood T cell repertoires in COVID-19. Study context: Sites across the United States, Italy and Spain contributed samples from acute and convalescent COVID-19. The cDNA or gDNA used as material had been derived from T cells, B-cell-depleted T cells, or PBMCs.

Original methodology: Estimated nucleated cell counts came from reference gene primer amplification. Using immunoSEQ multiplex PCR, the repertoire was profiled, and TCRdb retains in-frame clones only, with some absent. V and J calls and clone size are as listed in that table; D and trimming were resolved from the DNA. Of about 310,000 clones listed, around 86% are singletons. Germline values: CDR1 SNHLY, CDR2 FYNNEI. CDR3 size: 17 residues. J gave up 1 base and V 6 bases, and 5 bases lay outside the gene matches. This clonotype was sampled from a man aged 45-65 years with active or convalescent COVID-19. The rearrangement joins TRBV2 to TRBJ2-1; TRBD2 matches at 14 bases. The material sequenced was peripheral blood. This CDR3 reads CASRGTSGRGSYNEQFF. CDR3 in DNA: TGTGCCAGCAGAGGGACTAGCGGGAGAGGGTCCTACAATGAGCAGTTCTTC.